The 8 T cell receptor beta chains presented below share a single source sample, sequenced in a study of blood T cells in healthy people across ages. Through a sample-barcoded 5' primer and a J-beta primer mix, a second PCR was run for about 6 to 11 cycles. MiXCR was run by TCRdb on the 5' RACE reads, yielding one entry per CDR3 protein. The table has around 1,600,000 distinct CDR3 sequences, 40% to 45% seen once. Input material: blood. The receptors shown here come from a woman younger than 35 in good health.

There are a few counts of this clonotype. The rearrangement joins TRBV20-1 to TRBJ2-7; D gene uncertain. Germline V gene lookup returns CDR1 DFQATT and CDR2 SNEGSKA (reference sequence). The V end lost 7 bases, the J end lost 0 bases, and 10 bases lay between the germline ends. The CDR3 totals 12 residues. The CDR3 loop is CSGTPSSYEQYF. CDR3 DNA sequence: TGCAGTGGTACCCCGAGCTCCTACGAGCAGTACTTC.

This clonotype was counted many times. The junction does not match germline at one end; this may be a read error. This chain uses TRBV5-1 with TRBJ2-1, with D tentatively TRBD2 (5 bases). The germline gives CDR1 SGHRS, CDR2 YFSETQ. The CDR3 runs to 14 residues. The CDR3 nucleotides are TGTGCCAGCAGCGGTGGAGGTTCCTACAATGAGCAGTTCTTC. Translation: CASSGGGSYNEQFF.

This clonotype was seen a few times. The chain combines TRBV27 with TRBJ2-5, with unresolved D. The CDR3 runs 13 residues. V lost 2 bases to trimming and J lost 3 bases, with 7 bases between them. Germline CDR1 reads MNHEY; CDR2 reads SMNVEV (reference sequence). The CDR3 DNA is TGTGCCAGCAGTTTAAAGGCCAAAGAGACCCAGTACTTC. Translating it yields CASSLKAKETQYF.

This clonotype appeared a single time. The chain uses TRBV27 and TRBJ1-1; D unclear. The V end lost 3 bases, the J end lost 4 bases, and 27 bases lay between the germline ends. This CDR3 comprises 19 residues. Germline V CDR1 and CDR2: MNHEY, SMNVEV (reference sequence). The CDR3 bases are TGTGCCAGCAGTTTCGATGGAACAATCCTCGGCAATGTGATCACTGAAGCTTTCTTT. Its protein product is CASSFDGTILGNVITEAFF.

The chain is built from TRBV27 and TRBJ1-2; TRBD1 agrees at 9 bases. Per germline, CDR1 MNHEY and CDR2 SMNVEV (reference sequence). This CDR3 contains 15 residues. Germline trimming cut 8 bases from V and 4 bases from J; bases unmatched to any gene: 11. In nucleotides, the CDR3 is TGTGCCAGCCTACCCACGACAGGGGGGACCTATGGCTACACCTTC. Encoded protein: CASLPTTGGTYGYTF.

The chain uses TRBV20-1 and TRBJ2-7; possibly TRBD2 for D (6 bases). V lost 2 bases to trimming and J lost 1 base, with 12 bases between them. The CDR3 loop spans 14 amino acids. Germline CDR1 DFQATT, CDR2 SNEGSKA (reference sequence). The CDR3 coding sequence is TGCAGTGCTAGATCGGGGAGGATATCCTACGAGCAGTACTTC. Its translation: CSARSGRISYEQYF.

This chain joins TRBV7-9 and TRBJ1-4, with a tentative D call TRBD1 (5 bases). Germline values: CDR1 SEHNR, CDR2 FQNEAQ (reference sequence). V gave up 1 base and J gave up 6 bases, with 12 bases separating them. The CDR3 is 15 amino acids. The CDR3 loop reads CASSLDPGRDEKLFF. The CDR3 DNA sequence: TGTGCCAGCAGCTTAGACCCAGGGAGGGATGAAAAACTGTTTTTT.

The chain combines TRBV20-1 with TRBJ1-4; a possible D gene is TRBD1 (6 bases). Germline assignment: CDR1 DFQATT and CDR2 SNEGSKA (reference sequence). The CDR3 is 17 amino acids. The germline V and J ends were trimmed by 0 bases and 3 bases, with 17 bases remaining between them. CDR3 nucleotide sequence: TGCAGTGCTAGAGATCGGCGAGGGGGAAGTGCTAATGAAAAACTGTTTTTT. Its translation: CSARDRRGGSANEKLFF.